The 13 T cell receptor beta chains reported below all come from one sample, sequenced in a study of T cell changes during pregnancy in multiple sclerosis. The method was immunoSEQ multiplex PCR; TCRdb's version includes in-frame clones alone and lacks a portion of them. The data contain 70,000 to 95,000 clones, 94% of them singletons. This specimen consisted of peripheral blood, obtained after pregnancy. These receptors came from a female donor in good health, enrolled as a control in a pregnancy study.

The V gene is TRBV11-2, the J gene TRBJ2-3; 10 nucleotides match TRBD1. Looked up from germline, CDR1 is SGHAT and CDR2 is FQNNGV. The ends lost 0 bases at V and 3 bases at J; junction bases unmatched: 6. The length of the CDR3 is 17 residues. The DNA of the CDR3 is TGTGCCAGCAGCTTAGAAGGGACAGGGGTTAGGACAGATACGCAGTATTTT. It translates to CASSLEGTGVRTDTQYF.

CDR3 sequence reads: CASSLSPGLAGSDEQYF. The CDR3, as DNA: TGTGCCAGCAGTTTATCCCCCGGACTAGCGGGATCCGACGAGCAGTACTTC. The chain links TRBV27 to TRBJ2-7; 12 nucleotides agree with TRBD2. Germline V gene lookup returns CDR1 MNHEY and CDR2 SMNVEV (reference sequence). V lost 0 bases to trimming and J lost 5 bases; unmatched junction nucleotides: 8. The CDR3 spans 17 residues.

With regard to this clone: At one boundary the junction diverges from the germline segment, which might be a read error. The J gene is TRBJ2-5, the V gene TRBV5-6, with D perhaps matching TRBD1 (7 bases). The CDR3 totals 16 residues. Germline V gene sequence: CDR1 SGHDT, CDR2 YYEEEE. The CDR3 nucleotides are TGTGCCAGCAGCTATGCAGGGGGGCGCCGTCAAGGGACCCAGTACTTC. Translated: CASSYAGGRRQGTQYF. The whole variable domain, filled in from reference TRBV5-6 and TRBJ2-5, reads DAGVTQSPTHLIKTRGQQVTLRCSPKSGHDTVSWYQQALGQGPQFIFQYYEEEERQRGNFPDRFSGHQFPNYSSELNVNALLLGDSALYLCASSYAGGRRQGTQYFGPGTRLLVL.

The chain joins TRBV13 to TRBJ2-1; 7 nucleotides align to TRBD2. Germline CDR1 is PRHDT and CDR2 is FYEKMQ (reference sequence). V dropped 5 bases and J dropped 2; count of bases not matched to a gene: 6. The CDR3 has 15 amino acids. CDR3 nucleotide sequence: TGTGCCAGCAGCACAGCGGGGCTCCCCTACAATGAGCAGTTCTTC. It encodes CASSTAGLPYNEQFF.

The chain links TRBV5-1 to TRBJ2-3; 9 nucleotides agree with TRBD1. CDR1 is SGHRS, CDR2 YFSETQ, per germline. The CDR3 totals 16 residues. J lost 1 base, V lost 8 bases, and 11 bases had no gene match. The CDR3: CARVGDREGGTDTQYF. CDR3 bases: TGCGCCAGGGTTGGGGACAGGGAGGGAGGCACAGATACGCAGTATTTT.

The CDR3 sequence: CASSPSAAPYEQYF. CDR3 DNA sequence: TGCGCCAGCAGCCCATCGGCGGCCCCCTACGAGCAGTACTTC. The genes are TRBV5-1 and TRBJ2-7; D unclear. From germline, CDR1 is SGHRS and CDR2 YFSETQ. V was pared by 4 bases and J by 2 bases, with 13 bases between. This CDR3 comprises 14 residues. The whole variable domain, filled in from reference TRBV5-1 and TRBJ2-7, reads KAGVTQTPRYLIKTRGQQVTLSCSPISGHRSVSWYQQTPGQGLQFLFEYFSETQRNKGNFPGRFSGRQFSNSRSEMNVSTLELGDSALYLCASSPSAAPYEQYFGPGTRLTVT.

This clone was found a few times. This chain connects TRBV18 to TRBJ2-3, with 8 bases fitting TRBD2. From germline, CDR1 is KGHSH and CDR2 LQKENI. With 6 bases clipped from V and 5 bases from J, the junction kept 10 bases outside the gene matches. The CDR3 is 15 residues long. CDR3 DNA: TGTGCCAGCTCCCCTGGACTAGCCTCTGTAGATACGCAGTATTTT. Translating it yields CASSPGLASVDTQYF.

The V gene is TRBV27, the J gene TRBJ2-7, with 8 bases that match TRBD1. CDR3 length: 14 residues. V lost 4 bases to trimming and J lost 4 bases; unmatched junction nucleotides: 6. Germline-derived CDR1 and CDR2 are MNHEY and SMNVEV (reference sequence). CDR3 nucleotide sequence: TGTGCCAGCAGTTCGACAGGGGTGGTATACGAGCAGTACTTC. Its translation is CASSSTGVVYEQYF.

The J gene is TRBJ2-5, the V gene TRBV18; D is ambiguous. CDR3 length equals 14 residues. CDR1 is KGHSH and CDR2 is LQKENI in the germline V gene. V was clipped by 0 bases and J by 1 base, with 6 bases between them. The CDR3 loop reads CASSPPRSQETQYF. The DNA for the CDR3 is TGTGCCAGCTCACCACCGAGGAGCCAAGAGACCCAGTACTTC.

This chain joins TRBV10-3 and TRBJ2-5, with 12 bases lining up with TRBD2. V lost 6 bases, J lost 5 bases, and 7 bases stayed unmatched. This CDR3 has 15 amino acids. In germline, CDR1 is ENHRY, CDR2 SYGVKD. DNA for the CDR3: TGTGCCATCAGCTCTAGCGGGGGGGGAGAGGAGACCCAGTACTTC. It specifies CAISSSGGGEETQYF.

This clone was seen once. The CDR3 loop reads CASSPGQIQYF. In DNA, the CDR3 is TGTGCCAGCAGTCCCGGACAGATTCAGTACTTC. This chain connects TRBV6-6 to TRBJ2-7, with a tentative D call TRBD1 (6 bases). Between the trimmed V and J ends, which lost 5 bases and 10 bases, there was a span of 12 bases. The CDR3 is made up of 11 amino acids. The germline CDR1 and CDR2 sequences are MNHNY and SVGAGI (reference sequence).

This CDR3 is CASSSGQLNTEAFF. The CDR3 DNA reads TGTGCCAGCAGTAGCGGACAGTTGAACACTGAAGCTTTCTTT. The chain links TRBV28 to TRBJ1-1, with D perhaps matching TRBD1 (6 bases). V gave up 5 bases and J gave up 0 bases, with 10 bases separating them. The CDR3 runs to 14 residues. Per the germline V gene, CDR1 is MDHEN and CDR2 is SYDVKM. The complete variable domain, with remaining parts taken from reference TRBV28 and TRBJ1-1, reads DVKVTQSSRYLVKRTGEKVFLECVQDMDHENMFWYRQDPGLGLRLIYFSYDVKMKEKGDIPEGYSVSREKKERFSLILESASTNQTSMYLCASSSGQLNTEAFFGQGTRLTVV.

The V and J genes are TRBV19 and TRBJ1-1, with a weak D call TRBD1 (6 bases). This CDR3 region has 15 residues. The ends were cut back, 1 base at V and 4 bases at J, with 13 bases in the middle. Per the germline V gene, CDR1 is LNHDA and CDR2 is SQIVND (reference sequence). This CDR3 reads CASSIGTGRATEAFF. The CDR3 nucleotides read TGTGCCAGTAGTATAGGTACAGGGCGCGCCACTGAAGCTTTCTTT.